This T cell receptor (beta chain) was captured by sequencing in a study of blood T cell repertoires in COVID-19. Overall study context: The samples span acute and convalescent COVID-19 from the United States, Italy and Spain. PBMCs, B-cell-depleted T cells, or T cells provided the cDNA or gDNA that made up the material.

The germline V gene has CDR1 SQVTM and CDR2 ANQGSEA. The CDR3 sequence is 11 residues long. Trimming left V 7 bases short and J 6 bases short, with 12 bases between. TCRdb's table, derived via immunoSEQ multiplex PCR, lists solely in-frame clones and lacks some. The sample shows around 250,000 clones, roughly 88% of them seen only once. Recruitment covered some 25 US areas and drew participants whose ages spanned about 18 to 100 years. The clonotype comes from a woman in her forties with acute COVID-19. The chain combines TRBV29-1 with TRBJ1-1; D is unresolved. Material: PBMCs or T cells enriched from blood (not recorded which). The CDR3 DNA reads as TGCAGCGCCCAGAGCGTCGCTGAAGCTTTCTTT. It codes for CSAQSVAEAFF.